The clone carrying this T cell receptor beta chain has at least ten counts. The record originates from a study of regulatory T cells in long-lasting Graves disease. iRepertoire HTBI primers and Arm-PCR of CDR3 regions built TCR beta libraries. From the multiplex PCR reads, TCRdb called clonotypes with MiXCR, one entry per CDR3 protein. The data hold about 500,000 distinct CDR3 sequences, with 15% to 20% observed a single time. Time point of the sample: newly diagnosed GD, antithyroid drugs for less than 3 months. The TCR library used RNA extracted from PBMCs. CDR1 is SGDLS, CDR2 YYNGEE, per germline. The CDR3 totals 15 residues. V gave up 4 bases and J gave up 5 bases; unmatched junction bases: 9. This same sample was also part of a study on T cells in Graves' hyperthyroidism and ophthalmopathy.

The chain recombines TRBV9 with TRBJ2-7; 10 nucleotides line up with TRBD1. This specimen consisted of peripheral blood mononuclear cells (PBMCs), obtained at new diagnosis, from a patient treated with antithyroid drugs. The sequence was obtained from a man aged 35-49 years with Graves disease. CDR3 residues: CASSPGTGEVHEQYF. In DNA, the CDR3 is TGTGCCAGCAGCCCCGGGACAGGGGAAGTTCACGAGCAGTACTTC.